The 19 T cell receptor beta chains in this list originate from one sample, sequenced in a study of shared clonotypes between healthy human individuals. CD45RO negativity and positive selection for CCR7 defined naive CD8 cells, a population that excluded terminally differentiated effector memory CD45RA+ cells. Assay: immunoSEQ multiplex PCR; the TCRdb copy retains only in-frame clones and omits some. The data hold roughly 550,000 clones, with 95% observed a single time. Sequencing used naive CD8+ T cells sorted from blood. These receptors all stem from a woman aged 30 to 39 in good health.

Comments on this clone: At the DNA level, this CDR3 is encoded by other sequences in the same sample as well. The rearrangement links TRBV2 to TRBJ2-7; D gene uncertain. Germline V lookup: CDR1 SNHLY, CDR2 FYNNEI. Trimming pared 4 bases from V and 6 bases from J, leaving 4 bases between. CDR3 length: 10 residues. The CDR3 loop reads CASSVGEQYF. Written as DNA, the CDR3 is TGTGCCAGCAGTGTGGGCGAGCAGTACTTC.

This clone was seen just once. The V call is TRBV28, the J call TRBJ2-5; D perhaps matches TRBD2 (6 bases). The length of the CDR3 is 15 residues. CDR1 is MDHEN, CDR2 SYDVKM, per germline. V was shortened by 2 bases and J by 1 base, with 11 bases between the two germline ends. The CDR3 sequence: CASSLPAAGQETQYF. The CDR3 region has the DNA TGTGCCAGCAGTTTACCGGCAGCGGGCCAAGAGACCCAGTACTTC.

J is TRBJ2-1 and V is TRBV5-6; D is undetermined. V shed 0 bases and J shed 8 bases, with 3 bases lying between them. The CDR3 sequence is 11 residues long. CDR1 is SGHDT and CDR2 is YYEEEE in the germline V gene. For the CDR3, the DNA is TGTGCCAGCAGCTTGGTCGATGAGCAGTTCTTC. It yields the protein CASSLVDEQFF.

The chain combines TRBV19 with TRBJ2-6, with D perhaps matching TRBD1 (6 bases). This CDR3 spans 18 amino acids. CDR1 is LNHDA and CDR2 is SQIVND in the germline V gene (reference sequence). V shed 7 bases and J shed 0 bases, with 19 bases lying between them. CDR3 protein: CASNHRGHEDSGANVLTF. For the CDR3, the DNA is TGTGCCAGTAACCACCGGGGACACGAGGACTCTGGGGCCAACGTCCTGACTTTC.

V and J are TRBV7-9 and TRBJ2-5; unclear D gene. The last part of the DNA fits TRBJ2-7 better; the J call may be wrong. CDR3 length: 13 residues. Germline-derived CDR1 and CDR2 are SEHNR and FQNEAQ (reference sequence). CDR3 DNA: TGTGCCAGCAGCTTAGGGGTTCGATACGAGCAGTACTTC. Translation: CASSLGVRYEQYF.

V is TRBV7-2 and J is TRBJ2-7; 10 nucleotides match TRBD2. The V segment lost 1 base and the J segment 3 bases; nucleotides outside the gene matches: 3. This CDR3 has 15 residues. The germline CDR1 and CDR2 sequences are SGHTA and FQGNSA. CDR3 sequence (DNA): TGTGCCAGCAGCTTAGGACTAGCGGGTTTCTACGAGCAGTACTTC. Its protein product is CASSLGLAGFYEQYF.

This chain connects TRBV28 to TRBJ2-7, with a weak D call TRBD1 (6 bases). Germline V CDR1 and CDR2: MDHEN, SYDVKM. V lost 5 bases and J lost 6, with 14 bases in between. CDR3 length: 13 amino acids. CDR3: CASSPSYRVEQYF. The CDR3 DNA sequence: TGTGCCAGCAGTCCATCGTACAGGGTCGAGCAGTACTTC.

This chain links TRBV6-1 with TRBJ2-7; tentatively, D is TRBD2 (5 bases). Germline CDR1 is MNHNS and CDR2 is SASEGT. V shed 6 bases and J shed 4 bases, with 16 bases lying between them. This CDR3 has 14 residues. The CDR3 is CASRDRVWRYEQYF. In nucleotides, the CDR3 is TGTGCCAGCAGGGACCGGGTTTGGAGGTACGAGCAGTACTTC.

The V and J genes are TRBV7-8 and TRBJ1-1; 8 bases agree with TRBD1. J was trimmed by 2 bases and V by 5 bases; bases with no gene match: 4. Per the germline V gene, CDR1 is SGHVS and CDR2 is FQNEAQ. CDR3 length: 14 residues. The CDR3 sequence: CASSTGQGNTEAFF. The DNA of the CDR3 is TGTGCCAGCAGCACCGGACAGGGAAACACTGAAGCTTTCTTT. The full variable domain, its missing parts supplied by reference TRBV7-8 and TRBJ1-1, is GAGVSQSPRYKVAKRGQDVALRCDPISGHVSLFWYQQALGQGPEFLTYFQNEAQLDKSGLPSDRFFAERPEGSVSTLKIQRTQQEDSAVYLCASSTGQGNTEAFFGQGTRLTVV.

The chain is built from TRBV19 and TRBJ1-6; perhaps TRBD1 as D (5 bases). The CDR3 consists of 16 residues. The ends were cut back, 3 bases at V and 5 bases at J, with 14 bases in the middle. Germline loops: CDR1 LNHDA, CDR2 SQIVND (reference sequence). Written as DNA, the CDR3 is TGTGCCAGTAGTATTATTTCGGGACCAAATAATTCACCCCTCCACTTT. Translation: CASSIISGPNNSPLHF.

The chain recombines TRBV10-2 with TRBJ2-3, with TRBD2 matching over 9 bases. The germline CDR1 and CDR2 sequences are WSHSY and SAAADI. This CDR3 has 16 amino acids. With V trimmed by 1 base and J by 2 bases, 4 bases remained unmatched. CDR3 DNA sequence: TGCGCCAGCAGTGAGTGGGCGGGAGGGCCCACAGATACGCAGTATTTT. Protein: CASSEWAGGPTDTQYF.

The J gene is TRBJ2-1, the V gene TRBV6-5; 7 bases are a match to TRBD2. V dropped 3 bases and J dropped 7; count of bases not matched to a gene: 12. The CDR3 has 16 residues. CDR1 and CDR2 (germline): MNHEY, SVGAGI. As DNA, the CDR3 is TGTGCCAGCAGTTATTCTGCCGGACTAGTTCTAAATGAGCAGTTCTTC. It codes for CASSYSAGLVLNEQFF.

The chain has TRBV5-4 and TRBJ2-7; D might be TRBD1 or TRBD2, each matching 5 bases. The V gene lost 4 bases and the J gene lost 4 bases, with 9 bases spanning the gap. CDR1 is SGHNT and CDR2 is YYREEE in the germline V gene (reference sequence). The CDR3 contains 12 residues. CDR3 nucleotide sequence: TGTGCCAGCAGCGAGGGGTCATACGAGCAGTACTTC. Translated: CASSEGSYEQYF.

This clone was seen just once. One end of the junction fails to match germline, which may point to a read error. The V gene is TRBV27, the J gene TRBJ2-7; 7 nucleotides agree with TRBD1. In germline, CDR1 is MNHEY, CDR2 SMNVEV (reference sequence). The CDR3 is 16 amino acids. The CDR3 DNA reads TGTGTCAGCAGGGGAGAAGGGGGCCCGGTAGATTACGAGCAGTACTTC. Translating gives CVSRGEGGPVDYEQYF.

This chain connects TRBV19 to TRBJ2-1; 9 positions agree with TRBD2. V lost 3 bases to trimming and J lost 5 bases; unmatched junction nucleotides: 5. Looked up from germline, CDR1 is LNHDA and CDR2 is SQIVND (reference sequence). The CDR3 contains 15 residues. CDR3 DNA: TGTGCCAGTAGTATGGGCTGGACTAGCGACAATGAGCAGTTCTTC. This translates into CASSMGWTSDNEQFF.

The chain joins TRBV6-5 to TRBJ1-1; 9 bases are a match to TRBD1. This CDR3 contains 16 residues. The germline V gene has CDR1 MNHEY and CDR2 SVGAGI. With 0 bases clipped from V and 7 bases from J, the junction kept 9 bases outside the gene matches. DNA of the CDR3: TGTGCCAGCAGTTACTCGTTTCGCGGACAGGGGATTGAAGCTTTCTTT. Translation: CASSYSFRGQGIEAFF.

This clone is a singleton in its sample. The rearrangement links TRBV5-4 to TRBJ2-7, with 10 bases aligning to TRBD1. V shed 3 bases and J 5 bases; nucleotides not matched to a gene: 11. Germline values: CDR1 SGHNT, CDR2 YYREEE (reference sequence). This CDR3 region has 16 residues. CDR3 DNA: TGTGCCAGCAGCTCGGACAGGGGGACTAGACGAGACGAGCAGTACTTC. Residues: CASSSDRGTRRDEQYF.

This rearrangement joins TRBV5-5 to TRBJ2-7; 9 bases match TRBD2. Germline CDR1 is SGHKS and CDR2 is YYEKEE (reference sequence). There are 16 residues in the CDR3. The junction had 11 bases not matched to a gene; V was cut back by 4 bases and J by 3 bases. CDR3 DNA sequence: TGTGCCAGCAGCCCGTTGGTGTTAGCGGGAGTCTACGAGCAGTACTTC. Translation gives CASSPLVLAGVYEQYF.

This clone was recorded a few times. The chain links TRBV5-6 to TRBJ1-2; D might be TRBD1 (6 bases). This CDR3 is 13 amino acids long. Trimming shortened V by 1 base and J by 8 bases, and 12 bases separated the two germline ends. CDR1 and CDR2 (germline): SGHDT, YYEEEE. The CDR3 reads CASSLLGAEGYTF. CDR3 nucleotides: TGTGCCAGCAGCTTGTTGGGGGCGGAAGGCTACACCTTC.